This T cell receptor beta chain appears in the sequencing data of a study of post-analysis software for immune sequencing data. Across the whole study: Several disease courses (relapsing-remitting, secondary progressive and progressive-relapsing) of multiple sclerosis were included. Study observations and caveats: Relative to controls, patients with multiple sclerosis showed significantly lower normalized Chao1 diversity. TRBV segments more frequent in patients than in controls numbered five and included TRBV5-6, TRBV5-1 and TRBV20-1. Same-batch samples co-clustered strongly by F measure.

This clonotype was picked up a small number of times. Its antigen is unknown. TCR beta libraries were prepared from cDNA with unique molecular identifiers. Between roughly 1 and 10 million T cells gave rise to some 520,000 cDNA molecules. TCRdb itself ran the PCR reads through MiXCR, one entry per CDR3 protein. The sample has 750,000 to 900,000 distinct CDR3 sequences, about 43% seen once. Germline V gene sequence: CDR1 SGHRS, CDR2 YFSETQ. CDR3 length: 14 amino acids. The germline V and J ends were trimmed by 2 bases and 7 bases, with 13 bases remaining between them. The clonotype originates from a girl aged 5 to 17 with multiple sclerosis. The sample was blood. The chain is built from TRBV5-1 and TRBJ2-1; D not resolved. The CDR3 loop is CASSFGPKGNEQFF. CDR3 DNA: TGCGCCAGCAGCTTCGGACCAAAGGGTAATGAGCAGTTCTTC.